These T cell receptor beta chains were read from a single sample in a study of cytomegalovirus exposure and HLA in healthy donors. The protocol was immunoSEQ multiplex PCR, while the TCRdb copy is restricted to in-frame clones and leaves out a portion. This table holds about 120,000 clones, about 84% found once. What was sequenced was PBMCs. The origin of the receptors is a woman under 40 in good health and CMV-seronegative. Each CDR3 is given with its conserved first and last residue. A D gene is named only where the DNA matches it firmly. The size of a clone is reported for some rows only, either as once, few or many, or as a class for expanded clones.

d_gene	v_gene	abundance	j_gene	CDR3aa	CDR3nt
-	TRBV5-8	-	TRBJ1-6	CASSLVFPNSPLHF	TGTGCCAGCAGCTTGGTATTTCCCAATTCACCCCTCCACTTT
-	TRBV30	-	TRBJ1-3	CAWSSTPRVRSGNTIYF	TGTGCCTGGAGTAGTACCCCTCGGGTGAGATCTGGAAACACCATATATTTT
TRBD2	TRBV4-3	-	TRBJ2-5	CASSQDMGGGASETQYF	TGCGCCAGCAGCCAAGATATGGGCGGGGGGGCGTCAGAGACCCAGTACTTC
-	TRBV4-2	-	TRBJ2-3	CASSHSKAGGTDTQYF	TGTGCCAGCAGCCATTCCAAAGCGGGCGGCACAGATACGCAGTATTTT
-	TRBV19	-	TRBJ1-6	CASSIPPSPLHF	TGTGCCAGTAGTATTCCTCCGTCACCCCTCCACTTT
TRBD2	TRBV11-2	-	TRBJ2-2	CASSLAAGGHTGELFF	TGTGCCAGCAGCTTAGCAGCGGGGGGCCACACCGGGGAGCTGTTTTTT
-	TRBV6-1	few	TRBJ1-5	CASSADKYQPQHF	TGTGCCAGCAGTGCGGACAAATATCAGCCCCAGCATTTT
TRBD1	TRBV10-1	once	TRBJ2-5	CASSEGNYRGRETQYF	TGCGCCAGCAGTGAGGGGAACTACAGGGGGCGAGAGACCCAGTACTTC
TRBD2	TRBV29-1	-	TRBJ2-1	CSVAGLAGGTYNEQFF	TGCAGCGTCGCGGGACTAGCGGGGGGGACCTACAATGAGCAGTTCTTC
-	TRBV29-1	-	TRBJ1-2	CSAGLPNTGYTF	TGCAGCGCTGGCCTCCCAAATACGGGCTACACCTTC
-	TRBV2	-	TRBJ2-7	CASSEGGPPYEQYF	TGTGCCAGCAGTGAAGGGGGGCCGCCCTACGAGCAGTACTTC
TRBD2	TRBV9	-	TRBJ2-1	CASSGGAAGVYNEQFF	TGTGCCAGCAGCGGAGGGGCTGCGGGGGTGTACAATGAGCAGTTCTTC
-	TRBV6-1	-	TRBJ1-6	CASSEMGRNSPLHF	TGTGCCAGCAGTGAAATGGGCAGAAATTCACCCCTCCACTTT
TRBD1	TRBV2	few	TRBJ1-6	CASSSGQANSPLHF	TGTGCCAGCAGTTCGGGACAGGCCAATTCACCCCTCCACTTT
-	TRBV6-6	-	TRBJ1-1	CASSYPFRDPEAFF	TGTGCCAGCAGTTACCCATTCAGGGATCCTGAAGCTTTCTTT
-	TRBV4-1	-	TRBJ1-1	CASSQLTGNPEAFF	TGCGCCAGCAGCCAGCTTACAGGGAACCCTGAAGCTTTCTTT
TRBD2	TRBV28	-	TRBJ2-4	CASGRHSGVNIQYF	TGTGCCAGCGGCCGGCATAGCGGGGTGAACATTCAGTACTTC
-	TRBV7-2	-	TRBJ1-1	CASRTPPGYTEAFF	TGTGCCAGCAGAACTCCCCCGGGTTACACTGAAGCTTTCTTT
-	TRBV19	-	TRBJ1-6	CATASPKGYNSPLHF	TGTGCCACCGCAAGTCCCAAGGGGTATAATTCACCCCTCCACTTT
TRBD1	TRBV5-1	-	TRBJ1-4	CASSLVTGEREKLFF	TGCGCCAGCAGCTTGGTTACAGGGGAGCGTGAAAAACTGTTTTTT
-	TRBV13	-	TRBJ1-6	CASSLGTVDQSPLHF	TGTGCCAGCAGCTTAGGGACTGTGGATCAATCACCCCTCCACTTT
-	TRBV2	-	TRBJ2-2	CASSEEDSVKNTGELFF	TGTGCCAGCAGTGAAGAGGACTCAGTTAAGAACACCGGGGAGCTGTTTTTT
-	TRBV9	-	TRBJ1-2	CASSVEQGGGYTF	TGTGCCAGCAGCGTAGAACAGGGTGGTGGCTACACCTTC
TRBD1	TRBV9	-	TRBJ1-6	CASSVRDRGESPLHF	TGTGCCAGCAGCGTACGGGACAGGGGGGAATCACCCCTCCACTTT
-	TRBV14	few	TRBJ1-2	CASSQRRAGGYTF	TGTGCCAGCAGCCAAAGGAGGGCCGGGGGCTACACCTTC
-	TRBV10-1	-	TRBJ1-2	CASSEQPNYGYTF	TGCGCCAGCAGTGAACAGCCTAACTATGGCTACACCTTC
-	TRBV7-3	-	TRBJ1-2	CASSLGRDYGYTF	TGTGCCAGCAGCTTAGGCAGGGACTATGGCTACACCTTC
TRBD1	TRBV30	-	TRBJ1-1	CAWTDRVTEAFF	TGTGCCTGGACCGACAGGGTCACTGAAGCTTTCTTT
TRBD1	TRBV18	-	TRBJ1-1	CASSPPQGARGEAFF	TGTGCCAGCTCACCTCCCCAGGGGGCGAGGGGTGAAGCTTTCTTT
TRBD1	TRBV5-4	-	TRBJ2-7	CASRRDRGSFEQYF	TGTGCCAGCAGGAGGGACAGGGGGAGTTTCGAGCAGTACTTC
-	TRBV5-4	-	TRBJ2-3	CASSWTSSTDTQYF	TGTGCCAGCAGCTGGACTTCTAGCACAGATACGCAGTATTTT
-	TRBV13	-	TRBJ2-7	CASSNGGPGVEQYF	TGTGCCAGCAGCAACGGGGGACCGGGGGTCGAGCAGTACTTC
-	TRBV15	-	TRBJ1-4	CATSRAREKLFF	TGTGCCACCAGCAGAGCCAGGGAAAAACTGTTTTTT
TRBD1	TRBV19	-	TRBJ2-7	CASTATGTGYEQYF	TGTGCCAGTACCGCGACCGGGACAGGCTACGAGCAGTACTTC
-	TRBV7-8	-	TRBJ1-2	CASSPNSLGQLSSGYTF	TGTGCCAGCAGCCCTAATTCACTCGGACAGCTAAGTTCCGGCTACACCTTC
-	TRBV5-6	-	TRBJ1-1	CASSFPKGSEAFF	TGTGCCAGCAGCTTCCCTAAGGGGTCTGAAGCTTTCTTT
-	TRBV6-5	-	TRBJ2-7	CASSYRSGAFSYEQYF	TGTGCCAGCAGTTACCGGTCAGGGGCCTTTAGCTACGAGCAGTACTTC
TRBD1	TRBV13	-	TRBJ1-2	CASSFRDRGIYGYTF	TGTGCCAGCAGCTTCCGGGACAGGGGAATCTATGGCTACACCTTC
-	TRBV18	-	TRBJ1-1	CASSPVQGPNTEAFF	TGTGCCAGCTCACCGGTACAGGGACCGAACACTGAAGCTTTCTTT
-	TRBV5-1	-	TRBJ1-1	CASSDHRFMNTEAFF	TGCGCCAGCAGCGACCACAGGTTCATGAACACTGAAGCTTTCTTT
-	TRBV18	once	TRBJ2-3	CASSPREAQYF	TGTGCCAGCTCACCACGGGAGGCGCAGTATTTT
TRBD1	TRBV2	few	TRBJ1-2	CASRGQGNYGYTF	TGTGCCAGCAGAGGACAGGGTAACTATGGCTACACCTTC
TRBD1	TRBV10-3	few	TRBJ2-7	CAIGQVGQYF	TGTGCCATCGGACAGGTTGGGCAGTACTTC
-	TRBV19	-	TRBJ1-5	CASRTTRFNQPQHF	TGTGCCAGTAGGACGACAAGGTTCAATCAGCCCCAGCATTTT
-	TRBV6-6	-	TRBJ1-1	CASSPQGGNTEAFF	TGTGCCAGCAGTCCACAGGGCGGGAACACTGAAGCTTTCTTT
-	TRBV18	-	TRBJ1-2	CASSPATEYGYTF	TGTGCCAGCTCACCCGCGACTGAATATGGCTACACCTTC
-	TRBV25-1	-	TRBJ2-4	CAAEGPQAKNIQYF	TGTGCAGCAGAGGGCCCACAGGCCAAAAACATTCAGTACTTC
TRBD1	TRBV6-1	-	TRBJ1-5	CASSEGTGGASNQPQHF	TGTGCCAGCAGTGAAGGGACAGGGGGCGCATCCAATCAGCCCCAGCATTTT
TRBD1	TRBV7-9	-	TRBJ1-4	CASSATGTGGEKLFF	TGTGCCAGCAGCGCCACCGGGACAGGTGGAGAAAAACTGTTTTTT
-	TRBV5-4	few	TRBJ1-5	CASSLALNEPQHF	TGTGCCAGCAGCTTGGCACTCAATGAGCCCCAGCATTTT
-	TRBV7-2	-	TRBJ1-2	CASSSYSDLDGYTF	TGTGCCAGCAGCTCATACTCCGACTTGGATGGCTACACCTTC
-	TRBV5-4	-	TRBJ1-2	CASSLAIEDGYTF	TGTGCCAGCAGCTTGGCGATAGAGGATGGCTACACCTTC
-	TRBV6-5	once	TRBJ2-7	CASSAAGEQYF	TGTGCCAGCAGCGCAGCAGGGGAGCAGTACTTC
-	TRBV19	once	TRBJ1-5	CASSQVQNQPQHF	TGTGCCAGTAGTCAGGTTCAGAACCAGCCCCAGCATTTT
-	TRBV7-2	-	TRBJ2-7	CASSLGGPSYEQYF	TGTGCCAGCAGCTTGGGCGGGCCTAGCTACGAGCAGTACTTC
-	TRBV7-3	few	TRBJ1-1	CASSKQENTEAFF	TGTGCCAGCAGCAAACAGGAGAACACTGAAGCTTTCTTT
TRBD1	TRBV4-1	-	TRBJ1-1	CASSQGQGARNTEAFF	TGCGCCAGCAGCCAAGGACAGGGGGCGCGGAACACTGAAGCTTTCTTT
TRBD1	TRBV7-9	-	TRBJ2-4	CASSPDRDRGVNIQYF	TGTGCCAGCAGCCCCGACCGGGACAGGGGAGTAAACATTCAGTACTTC
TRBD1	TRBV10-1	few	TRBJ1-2	CASWRVDRDNYGYTF	TGCGCCAGCTGGAGGGTGGACAGGGATAACTATGGCTACACCTTC
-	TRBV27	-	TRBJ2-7	CASSIRDTTYEQYF	TGTGCCAGCAGTATCCGGGACACAACCTACGAGCAGTACTTC